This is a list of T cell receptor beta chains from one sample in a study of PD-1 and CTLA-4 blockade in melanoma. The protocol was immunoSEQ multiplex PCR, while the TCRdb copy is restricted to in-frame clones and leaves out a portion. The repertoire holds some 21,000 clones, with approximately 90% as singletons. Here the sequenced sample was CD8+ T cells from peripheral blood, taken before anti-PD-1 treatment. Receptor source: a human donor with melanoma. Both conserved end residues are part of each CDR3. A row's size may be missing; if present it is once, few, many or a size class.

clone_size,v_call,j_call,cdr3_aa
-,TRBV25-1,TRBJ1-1,CASSDAGTGAEAFF
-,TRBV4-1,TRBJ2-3,CASSQVEKDTQYF
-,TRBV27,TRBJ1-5,CASSLDSYSNQPQHF
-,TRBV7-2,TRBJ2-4,CASSLPAGGAKNIQYF
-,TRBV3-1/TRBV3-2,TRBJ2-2,CASSPMANTGELFF
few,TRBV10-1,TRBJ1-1,CASSEGSAFF
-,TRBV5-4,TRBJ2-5,CASSLGGGLLQETQYF
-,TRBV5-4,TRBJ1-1,CASSLVQGEAFF
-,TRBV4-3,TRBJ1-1,CASSLNRVTEAFF
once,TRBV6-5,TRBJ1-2,CASSLTPSRGYTF
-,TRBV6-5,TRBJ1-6,CASNPSRFNSPLHF
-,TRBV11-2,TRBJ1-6,CASSLGPPREGFTLHF
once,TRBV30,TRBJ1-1,CAWSVSGATEAFF
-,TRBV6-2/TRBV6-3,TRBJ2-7,CASSPLGTLSSYEQYF
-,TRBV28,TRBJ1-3,CASSSNEGGRSLENTIYF
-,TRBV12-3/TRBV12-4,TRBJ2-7,CASSGGASDEQYF
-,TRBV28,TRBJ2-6,CASSPETGAGANVLTF
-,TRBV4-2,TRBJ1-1,CASSQTRATEAFF
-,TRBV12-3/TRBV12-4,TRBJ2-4,CASSLEGYRIQYF
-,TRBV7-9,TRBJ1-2,CASTRGGYGYTF
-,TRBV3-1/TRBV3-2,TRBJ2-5,CASRDRQETQYF
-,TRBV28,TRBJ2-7,CASSWTGESEQYF
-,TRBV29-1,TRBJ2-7,CSVEGRGYEQYF
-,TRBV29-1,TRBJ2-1,CSVDGVSYNEQFF
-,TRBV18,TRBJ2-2,CASSLPGHSKVGELFF
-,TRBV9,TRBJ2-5,CASSPRRSGLQETQYF
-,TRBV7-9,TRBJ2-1,CASSSGQGWYNEQFF
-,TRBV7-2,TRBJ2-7,CASSLESRQGEQYF
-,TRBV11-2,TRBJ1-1,CASSLEVSTEAFF
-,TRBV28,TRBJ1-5,CASSRGWVNQPQHF
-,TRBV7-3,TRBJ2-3,CASSSTGTLTDTQYF
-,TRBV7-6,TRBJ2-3,CASSLIGGGASTDTQYF
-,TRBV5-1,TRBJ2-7,CASTPRAGGSYEQYF
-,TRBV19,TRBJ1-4,CASSPSGQVGKLFF
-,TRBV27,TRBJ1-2,CASSLGGNYGYTF
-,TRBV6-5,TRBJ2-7,CASSYQGVDEQYF
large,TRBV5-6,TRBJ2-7,CASSLWTSPYEQYF
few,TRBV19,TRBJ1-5,CASSHQRQPQHF
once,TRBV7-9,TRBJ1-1,CASSLPGQGMNTEAFF